This TCR beta chain emerged from a study of cytotoxic CD8 clonotypes in ibrutinib-treated CLL. Study-wide points: T-cell clonality at baseline went above that of age-matched healthy donors and rose and fell with circulating CD8+ T-cell counts. Collection times varied between progressing and sustained-remission patients.

V was clipped by 8 bases and J by 5 bases; unmatched bases: 11. Germline lookup yields CDR1 SQVTM and CDR2 ANQGSEA. This CDR3 contains 14 residues. Generated by immunoSEQ multiplex PCR, the TCRdb table keeps only in-frame clones and is missing some. This sample has under 200,000 clones; approximately 80% occur once, and the top ten carry about 1.9%. This clone has only one observation. The antigen is unknown. This TCR came from a human donor with chronic lymphocytic leukemia. The gene calls are TRBV29-1 and TRBJ2-7; 11 positions agree with TRBD2. The specimen comprised PBMCs, sampled after 12 months of ibrutinib treatment. The CDR3 sequence is CSYLLVAGGNEQYF. As DNA, the CDR3 is TGCAGCTACCTTCTGGTAGCGGGAGGGAACGAGCAGTACTTC.